These 5 T cell receptor beta chains share one sample of origin, sequenced in a study of T cell responses to AZD1222 COVID-19 vaccine. The assay was immunoSEQ multiplex PCR, and TCRdb's table has in-frame clones only and misses some. This sample's table has over 140,000 clones. Source material: peripheral blood. These receptors were taken from an adult in good health.

The chain carries TRBV5-1 and TRBJ1-2; 7 positions match TRBD1. The V gene's germline CDR1 is SGHRS and CDR2 YFSETQ. J gave up 2 bases and V 0 bases, and 4 bases lay outside the gene matches. CDR3 size: 15 residues. As DNA, the CDR3 is TGCGCCAGCAGCTTGGCCTCAGGGGGAAACTATGGCTACACCTTC. Its protein is CASSLASGGNYGYTF. Drawing the rest from reference TRBV5-1 and TRBJ1-2, the complete variable domain is KAGVTQTPRYLIKTRGQQVTLSCSPISGHRSVSWYQQTPGQGLQFLFEYFSETQRNKGNFPGRFSGRQFSNSRSEMNVSTLELGDSALYLCASSLASGGNYGYTFGSGTRLTVV.

The J gene is TRBJ2-1, the V gene TRBV4-2; D is uncertain. The V gene lost 4 bases and the J gene lost 10 bases, with 11 bases spanning the gap. Germline loops: CDR1 LGHNA, CDR2 YNFKEQ. The CDR3 extends over 12 amino acids. Here the CDR3 DNA reads TGTGCCAGCAGCCCCGGTAGGAGCGAGCAGTTCTTC. This encodes CASSPGRSEQFF.

The chain carries TRBV9 and TRBJ1-6, with D uncertain. Trimming removed 4 bases from V and 5 bases from J, with 10 bases in between. The germline CDR1 and CDR2 sequences are SGDLS and YYNGEE. The CDR3 length is 14 residues. The CDR3 DNA sequence: TGTGCCAGCAGCTCCCCCCGTGATAATTCACCCCTCCACTTT. This sequence encodes CASSSPRDNSPLHF.

The DNA for the CDR3 is TGTGCCAGCAGTGAAGCGCTTTCATGGGGTCCGAACACTGAAGCTTTCTTT. Translated, it gives CASSEALSWGPNTEAFF. J is TRBJ1-1 and V is TRBV2; no reliable D call. This CDR3 comprises 17 residues. The germline V and J ends were trimmed by 0 bases and 1 base, with 15 bases remaining between them. CDR1 and CDR2 (germline): SNHLY, FYNNEI.

This chain uses TRBV7-8 with TRBJ1-1; 9 nucleotides align to TRBD1. Germline V lookup: CDR1 SGHVS, CDR2 FQNEAQ. The CDR3 has 16 amino acids. V dropped 5 bases and J dropped 0; count of bases not matched to a gene: 7. The CDR3 sequence: CASSLLQGALNTEAFF. The CDR3 DNA reads as TGTGCCAGCAGCCTACTACAGGGGGCCCTGAACACTGAAGCTTTCTTT.